These 29 T cell receptor beta chains were sequenced from one sample in a study of T cell changes during pregnancy in multiple sclerosis. Profiling relied on immunoSEQ multiplex PCR, and the TCRdb table lists in-frame clones only, not all of them. Of around 100,000 clones in the sample, roughly nine tenths are singletons; the top ten hold 3% to 3.5%. Sequencing used peripheral blood, obtained after pregnancy. The receptors were gathered from a female donor with multiple sclerosis, enrolled in a pregnancy study.

This chain uses TRBV4-1 with TRBJ2-7; perhaps TRBD2 as D (5 bases). V was cut by 2 bases and J by 5 bases, with 10 bases left in between. Germline V lookup: CDR1 MGHRA, CDR2 YSYEKL. The CDR3 runs 13 residues. The CDR3 here is CASSQRDFDEQYF. The DNA of the CDR3 is TGCGCCAGCAGCCAACGGGATTTCGACGAGCAGTACTTC.

CDR3 amino acids: CASSPLSGGPTDTQYF. CDR3 nucleotides: TGTGCCAGCTCACCGCTTAGCGGGGGACCCACAGATACGCAGTATTTT. The V gene is TRBV18, the J gene TRBJ2-3, with TRBD2 identical over 9 bases. The CDR3 sequence is 16 residues long. The V segment lost 3 bases and the J segment 2 bases; nucleotides outside the gene matches: 6. Germline V gene data show CDR1 as KGHSH and CDR2 as LQKENI.

This chain links TRBV4-1 with TRBJ2-2, with 10 bases lining up with TRBD1. After removal of 4 bases from V and 6 bases from J, the junction contained 8 bases not matched to a gene. The CDR3 totals 16 residues. Germline V gives CDR1 MGHRA, CDR2 YSYEKL. CDR3 residues: CASSLGTGAYSGELFF. The CDR3 nucleotides read TGCGCCAGCAGCCTCGGGACAGGGGCTTATTCCGGGGAGCTGTTTTTT.

The chain couples TRBV7-8 to TRBJ2-7; a possible D gene is TRBD1 (6 bases). In germline, CDR1 is SGHVS, CDR2 FQNEAQ. The V gene lost 5 bases and the J gene lost 6 bases, with 11 bases spanning the gap. The CDR3 loop spans 12 amino acids. The CDR3 region has the DNA TGTGCCAGCAGCGTTTCAGGGGTCGAGCAGTACTTC. It specifies CASSVSGVEQYF.

The chain combines TRBV9 with TRBJ2-3; 10 nucleotides match TRBD1. Germline trimming cut 4 bases from V and 2 bases from J; bases unmatched to any gene: 7. The CDR3 contains 16 residues. The germline V gene has CDR1 SGDLS and CDR2 YYNGEE. The CDR3 here is CASSPRQGANTDTQYF. The CDR3 bases are TGTGCCAGCAGCCCCCGACAGGGGGCAAACACAGATACGCAGTATTTT.

V usage is TRBV2 and J usage is TRBJ1-5; D uncertain. This CDR3 region has 13 residues. From germline, CDR1 is SNHLY and CDR2 FYNNEI. Trimming pared 6 bases from V and 0 bases from J, leaving 6 bases between. CDR3 nucleotide sequence: TGTGCCAGCAGCACGAGTAGCAATCAGCCCCAGCATTTT. Translating gives CASSTSSNQPQHF. The variable domain in full, with the rest retrieved from reference TRBV2 and TRBJ1-5, is EPEVTQTPSHQVTQMGQEVILRCVPISNHLYFYWYRQILGQKVEFLVSFYNNEISEKSEIFDDQFSVERPDGSNFTLKIRSTKLEDSAMYFCASSTSSNQPQHFGDGTRLSIL.

The V call is TRBV7-9, the J call TRBJ2-5; 10 bases agree with TRBD1. The CDR3 is 15 residues long. With V trimmed by 5 bases and J by 2 bases, 5 bases remained unmatched. The germline gives CDR1 SEHNR, CDR2 FQNEAQ (reference sequence). The DNA for the CDR3 is TGTGCCAGCAGCCCCTGGACAGGGGGACAAGAGACCCAGTACTTC. Protein: CASSPWTGGQETQYF.

The chain is built from TRBV19 and TRBJ1-5; maybe TRBD1 (5 bases). Germline-derived CDR1 and CDR2 are LNHDA and SQIVND (reference sequence). The germline V and J ends were trimmed by 3 bases and 4 bases, with 16 bases remaining between them. This CDR3 has 16 amino acids. The CDR3 nucleotides are TGTGCCAGTAGTATGGGGCAGGGTCGTTGGAATCAGCCCCAGCATTTT. Translated, it gives CASSMGQGRWNQPQHF.

The chain links TRBV6-6 to TRBJ2-2, with TRBD1 identical over 7 bases. Unmatched junction bases numbered 8, after V lost 6 bases and J lost 1 base. Per the germline V gene, CDR1 is MNHNY and CDR2 is SVGAGI (reference sequence). This CDR3 spans 16 amino acids. The CDR3 is CASSGRQGLNTGELFF. CDR3 bases: TGTGCCAGCAGCGGGCGACAGGGTTTGAACACCGGGGAGCTGTTTTTT.

The chain uses TRBV11-3 and TRBJ2-5; D is uncertain. Germline assignment: CDR1 SGHNT and CDR2 YENEEA. V was pared by 2 bases and J by 3 bases, with 7 bases between. This CDR3 has 13 residues. The CDR3: CASSLFPEETQYF. DNA for the CDR3: TGTGCCAGCAGCTTATTCCCAGAAGAGACCCAGTACTTC.

This clone was observed once. The CDR3 DNA is TGTGCCAGCACCGAACGAACAGGGGGATACGAGCAGTACTTC. Its translation is CASTERTGGYEQYF. The chain couples TRBV6-1 to TRBJ2-7; 8 nucleotides match TRBD1. The germline gives CDR1 MNHNS, CDR2 SASEGT. This CDR3 contains 14 residues. The junction had 9 bases not matched to a gene; V was cut back by 7 bases and J by 4 bases.

This rearrangement joins TRBV19 to TRBJ1-2, with 9 nucleotides matching TRBD1. The CDR3 length is 14 residues. From germline, CDR1 is LNHDA and CDR2 SQIVND (reference sequence). The V gene end was trimmed by 5 bases and the J gene end by 5 bases; junction bases not matched to a gene: 6. The DNA of the CDR3 is TGTGCCAGTAGTCCGGGACAGGGCTTTTATGGCTACACCTTC. This encodes CASSPGQGFYGYTF.

The chain joins TRBV11-3 to TRBJ2-1, with unresolved D. V lost 1 base, J lost 8 bases, and 12 bases lay in between. The CDR3 consists of 14 residues. Germline-derived CDR1 and CDR2 are SGHNT and YENEEA. CDR3 region: CASSLGSSGYEQFF. CDR3 bases: TGTGCCAGCAGCTTAGGCTCTTCGGGTTATGAGCAGTTCTTC.

The chain employs TRBV6-6 and TRBJ1-5, with D hard to call. CDR1 MNHNY and CDR2 SVGAGI come from the germline V gene (reference sequence). CDR3 length: 12 residues. V lost 4 bases, J lost 3 bases, and 4 bases lay in between. The CDR3 DNA reads as TGTGCCAGCAGTTCCCACAATCAGCCCCAGCATTTT. Protein product: CASSSHNQPQHF.

The V gene is TRBV7-9, the J gene TRBJ2-3; 8 bases are a match to TRBD2. Germline values: CDR1 SEHNR, CDR2 FQNEAQ (reference sequence). V was clipped by 2 bases and J by 2 bases; unmatched bases: 3. The CDR3 is 15 amino acids. The CDR3: CASSLWRGDTDTQYF. The CDR3, as DNA: TGTGCCAGCAGCTTATGGCGGGGGGACACAGATACGCAGTATTTT.

This clone has more than one count but fewer than ten. This rearrangement joins TRBV6-5 to TRBJ1-2; TRBD1 matches at 8 bases. The trim removed 8 bases at V and 4 bases at J, leaving 3 bases unmatched. Per germline, CDR1 MNHEY and CDR2 SVGAGI. The length of the CDR3 is 12 residues. This chain's CDR3 is CASVGTGYGYTF. CDR3 DNA sequence: TGTGCCAGCGTGGGGACAGGCTATGGCTACACCTTC.

Here the CDR3 reads CASTGDRMMDEQYF. CDR3 in DNA: TGCGCCAGCACCGGGGACAGGATGATGGACGAGCAGTACTTC. The chain couples TRBV10-2 to TRBJ2-7; 8 bases are shared with TRBD1. With V trimmed by 7 bases and J by 5 bases, 10 bases remained unmatched. The length of the CDR3 is 14 residues. CDR1 is WSHSY, CDR2 SAAADI, per germline.

This clone came up once. The germline gene is not matched at one end of the junction; a read error may be the cause. This chain links TRBV6-5 with TRBJ2-7; D perhaps matches TRBD1 (6 bases). Per germline, CDR1 MNHEY and CDR2 SVGAGI. This CDR3 contains 13 residues. The CDR3 DNA sequence: TGTGCCAGCAGCGAGCCCTCCCAGGGGATCAGTACCTTC. Its translation is CASSEPSQGISTF.

This sequence joins TRBV7-6 and TRBJ2-7; 11 nucleotides line up with TRBD1. The junction had 5 bases not matched to a gene; V was cut back by 5 bases and J by 2 bases. The CDR3 extends over 15 amino acids. CDR1 is SGHVS, CDR2 FNYEAQ, per germline. CDR3 nucleotide sequence: TGTGCCAGCAGCCTTGGGACAGGGGGAACCTACGAGCAGTACTTC. Its protein product is CASSLGTGGTYEQYF.

The gene calls are TRBV6-6 and TRBJ1-4; possible D gene TRBD1, 5 bases. The V end lost 4 bases, the J end lost 8 bases, and 14 bases lay between the germline ends. Germline loops: CDR1 MNHNY, CDR2 SVGAGI (reference sequence). The CDR3 spans 14 residues. As DNA, the CDR3 is TGTGCCAGCAGTTCTCCCGGGGGGAACGAAAAACTGTTTTTT. Protein sequence: CASSSPGGNEKLFF.

The J gene is TRBJ1-2, the V gene TRBV9; 7 bases map to TRBD1. Germline lookup yields CDR1 SGDLS and CDR2 YYNGEE. The CDR3 consists of 15 residues. V was clipped by 3 bases and J by 3 bases; unmatched bases: 8. CDR3 region: CASSALTGVDYGYTF. The CDR3 nucleotides read TGTGCCAGCAGCGCCCTTACAGGGGTTGACTATGGCTACACCTTC.

This chain uses TRBV2 with TRBJ1-4; 7 nucleotides agree with TRBD1. Germline CDR1 SNHLY, CDR2 FYNNEI. The CDR3 sequence is 11 residues long. Germline trimming cut 6 bases from V and 8 bases from J; bases unmatched to any gene: 0. CDR3 in DNA: TGTGCCAGCAGGGGACAGGAAAAACTGTTTTTT. Encoded protein: CASRGQEKLFF.

This chain connects TRBV27 to TRBJ2-7; tentative D call: TRBD1 (5 bases). Germline V CDR1 and CDR2: MNHEY, SMNVEV (reference sequence). Deletions cut 5 bases from V and 0 bases from J, with 11 bases between. CDR3 length: 14 residues. CDR3 residues: CASSRRQSSYEQYF. The CDR3 DNA follows: TGTGCCAGCAGTAGAAGACAGAGCTCCTACGAGCAGTACTTC.

The chain is built from TRBV7-9 and TRBJ1-2; D uncertain. The germline V gene has CDR1 SEHNR and CDR2 FQNEAQ (reference sequence). Trimming pared 4 bases from V and 3 bases from J, leaving 12 bases between. The CDR3 runs 14 residues. The DNA of the CDR3 is TGTGCCAGCAGCTCCCGGAGCAAGGACTATGGCTACACCTTC. Translated, it gives CASSSRSKDYGYTF.

The V call is TRBV4-1, the J call TRBJ1-2, with D perhaps TRBD1 (5 bases). The ends were cut back, 3 bases at V and 8 bases at J, with 13 bases in the middle. The CDR3 is 13 residues long. The germline V gene encodes CDR1 MGHRA and CDR2 YSYEKL. As DNA, the CDR3 is TGCGCCAGCAGCCACCCTAGACAGAACGGCTACACCTTC. This encodes CASSHPRQNGYTF.

The V gene is TRBV5-1, the J gene TRBJ2-7; 9 positions match TRBD1. The CDR3 totals 16 residues. Unmatched junction bases numbered 12, after V lost 4 bases and J lost 4 bases. From germline, CDR1 is SGHRS and CDR2 YFSETQ. The CDR3 sequence is CASSVWTGEGIYEQYF. CDR3 in DNA: TGCGCCAGCAGCGTCTGGACAGGGGAGGGAATATACGAGCAGTACTTC.

The chain is built from TRBV6-6 and TRBJ2-7; 8 nucleotides align to TRBD1. The CDR3 is 13 residues long. Germline V gene sequence: CDR1 MNHNY, CDR2 SVGAGI (reference sequence). J lost 3 bases, V lost 4 bases, and 2 bases had no gene match. CDR3 region: CASSSDRVYEQYF. CDR3 bases: TGTGCCAGCAGTTCGGACAGGGTCTACGAGCAGTACTTC.

The J gene is TRBJ1-6, the V gene TRBV4-2; possible D gene TRBD1, 5 bases. The CDR3 consists of 17 residues. Germline V CDR1 and CDR2: LGHNA, YNFKEQ. Trimming pared 0 bases from V and 6 bases from J, leaving 15 bases between. CDR3 bases: TGTGCCAGCAGCCAAGATGAGTCGGGACTTATTAATTCACCCCTCCACTTT. It translates to CASSQDESGLINSPLHF.

V gene TRBV2 combines with J gene TRBJ1-2; 7 bases fit TRBD1. This CDR3 comprises 14 residues. Germline V gene data show CDR1 as SNHLY and CDR2 as FYNNEI. The junction had 5 bases not matched to a gene; V was cut back by 4 bases and J by 3 bases. CDR3 protein: CASSVLQGDYGYTF. The CDR3 DNA sequence: TGTGCCAGCAGTGTCCTCCAGGGGGACTATGGCTACACCTTC.